The 26 T cell receptor beta chains below all came from one sample that was sequenced in a study of shared clonotypes between healthy human individuals. The method was immunoSEQ multiplex PCR; TCRdb's version includes in-frame clones alone and lacks a portion of them. The table has about 820,000 clones, more than 85% seen once; the top ten hold 20% to 30%. CD45RO-negative, CCR7-positively selected cells formed the naive CD8 fraction, excluding terminally differentiated effector memory CD45RA+ cells. The sequenced sample was naive CD8+ T cells sorted from blood. The receptors stem from a young man in good health.

This clone was counted once. The rearrangement links TRBV13 to TRBJ2-2, with D perhaps TRBD1 (6 bases). CDR1 PRHDT and CDR2 FYEKMQ come from the germline V gene (reference sequence). The CDR3 sequence is 15 residues long. V gave up 5 bases and J gave up 5 bases, with 15 bases separating them. The chain's CDR3 is CASSPPGQPTGELFF. DNA of the CDR3: TGTGCCAGCAGCCCACCGGGACAACCAACCGGGGAGCTGTTTTTT.

The V and J genes are TRBV15 and TRBJ1-2, with 7 nucleotides matching TRBD1. CDR1 and CDR2 from the germline V gene are LNHNV and YYDKDF (reference sequence). J lost 8 bases, V lost 3 bases, and 15 bases had no gene match. This CDR3 region has 16 residues. CDR3 region: CATSSPLQGQSGGYTF. The CDR3 DNA reads as TGTGCCACCAGCAGCCCCTTACAGGGGCAATCGGGGGGCTACACCTTC.

This clone was detected once. The sample holds other DNA sequences that translate to the same CDR3. The chain carries TRBV19 and TRBJ2-2; possible D gene TRBD2, 5 bases. V shed 6 bases and J shed 5 bases, with 13 bases lying between them. The germline V gene has CDR1 LNHDA and CDR2 SQIVND (reference sequence). The CDR3 runs 14 residues. The CDR3 reads CASRPGLGTGELFF. CDR3 nucleotide sequence: TGTGCCAGTAGGCCGGGGTTGGGAACCGGGGAGCTGTTTTTT. Variable domain in full (rest from reference TRBV19 and TRBJ2-2): DGGITQSPKYLFRKEGQNVTLSCEQNLNHDAMYWYRQDPGQGLRLIYYSQIVNDFQKGDIAEGYSVSREKKESFPLTVTSAQKNPTAFYLCASRPGLGTGELFFGEGSRLTVL.

The chain carries TRBV2 and TRBJ2-4; D not certain. Per the germline V gene, CDR1 is SNHLY and CDR2 is FYNNEI. The CDR3 has 13 residues. The V end lost 8 bases, the J end lost 0 bases, and 8 bases lay between the germline ends. This CDR3 reads CASLGLAKNIQYF. The CDR3, as DNA: TGTGCCAGCCTAGGTTTAGCCAAAAACATTCAGTACTTC.

This chain joins TRBV2 and TRBJ2-7, with TRBD2 as a possible D gene (5 bases). CDR1 is SNHLY and CDR2 is FYNNEI in the germline V gene. This CDR3 is built from 13 residues. V shed 6 bases and J shed 5 bases, with 14 bases lying between them. CDR3 in amino acids: CASSHRARDEQYF. The CDR3 DNA is TGTGCCAGCAGCCACCGGGCGCGGGACGAGCAGTACTTC.

The chain couples TRBV7-9 to TRBJ2-5, with 10 bases fitting TRBD1. Germline assignment: CDR1 SEHNR and CDR2 FQNEAQ (reference sequence). This CDR3 comprises 15 residues. Trimming cost V 5 bases and J 4 bases; bases outside gene matches: 7. CDR3 sequence (DNA): TGTGCCAGCAGCCCCCCGGGACAGGGGAGAGAGACCCAGTACTTC. As protein: CASSPPGQGRETQYF.

Comments on this clone: Other DNA sequences in this sample translate to the same CDR3. The chain couples TRBV15 to TRBJ2-1; D is perhaps TRBD1 (6 bases). The CDR3 spans 15 residues. Trimming removed 1 base at V and 1 base at J, with 8 bases between. The V gene's germline CDR1 is LNHNV and CDR2 YYDKDF (reference sequence). The CDR3 spells CATSRGRGSYNEQFF. The CDR3 nucleotides read TGTGCCACCAGCAGAGGTAGGGGGTCCTACAATGAGCAGTTCTTC.

The chain recombines TRBV11-1 with TRBJ2-3; D is unresolved. This CDR3 has 14 amino acids. V was trimmed by 4 bases and J by 0 bases, leaving 8 bases between them. Germline assignment: CDR1 SGHAT and CDR2 FQDESV (reference sequence). Here the CDR3 reads CASSYETSTDTQYF. The DNA for the CDR3 is TGTGCCAGCAGCTATGAGACTAGCACAGATACGCAGTATTTT.

This sequence joins TRBV2 and TRBJ2-7, with 7 bases aligning to TRBD1. Germline V gives CDR1 SNHLY, CDR2 FYNNEI. V was clipped by 10 bases and J by 1 base; unmatched bases: 7. This CDR3 has 13 amino acids. Here the CDR3 DNA reads TGTGCCACGACCTGGACAGGTTCCTACGAGCAGTACTTC. Translating it yields CATTWTGSYEQYF.

The chain uses TRBV15 and TRBJ2-3, with TRBD1 identical over 10 bases. V shed 0 bases and J 3 bases; nucleotides not matched to a gene: 6. Germline V lookup: CDR1 LNHNV, CDR2 YYDKDF (reference sequence). There are 17 residues in the CDR3. CDR3 sequence (DNA): TGTGCCACCAGCAGAGATGGTGGGACAGGGGCAACAGATACGCAGTATTTT. Residues: CATSRDGGTGATDTQYF.

A single count supports this clone. The chain employs TRBV30 and TRBJ2-1; 10 bases align to TRBD2. CDR3 length: 15 residues. V lost 0 bases to trimming and J lost 7 bases; unmatched junction nucleotides: 6. The germline V gene has CDR1 GTSNPN and CDR2 SVGIG (reference sequence). In DNA form, the CDR3 reads TGTGCCTGGAGTGTTCCACTAGCGGGAAAGAATGAGCAGTTCTTC. Translated, it gives CAWSVPLAGKNEQFF.

The J gene is TRBJ2-1, the V gene TRBV29-1, with D perhaps TRBD1 or TRBD2 (6 bases each). Looked up from germline, CDR1 is SQVTM and CDR2 is ANQGSEA. The CDR3 totals 16 residues. Trimming took off 1 base at V and 4 bases at J, with 17 bases between the two ends. CDR3 amino acids: CSVEAFLGGPYNEQFF. The CDR3 nucleotides are TGCAGCGTTGAAGCCTTCCTTGGGGGGCCATACAATGAGCAGTTCTTC.

This clone was picked up one time. This sample includes further DNA sequences coding for the same CDR3. The gene calls are TRBV2 and TRBJ2-7, with D perhaps TRBD1 (5 bases). The CDR3 totals 13 residues. V shed 6 bases and J shed 0 bases, with 9 bases lying between them. The germline CDR1 and CDR2 sequences are SNHLY and FYNNEI. CDR3 coding DNA: TGTGCCAGCAGCCCGACAGTCTCCTACGAGCAGTACTTC. This translates into CASSPTVSYEQYF.

This clone turned up a few times. The V call is TRBV28, the J call TRBJ2-7, with D tentatively TRBD1 (6 bases). The CDR3 consists of 13 residues. Trimming left V 11 bases short and J 2 bases short, with 16 bases between. The germline V gene has CDR1 MDHEN and CDR2 SYDVKM. This chain's CDR3 is CAGRTEGTYEQYF. The CDR3 region has the DNA TGTGCCGGAAGGACAGAGGGGACCTACGAGCAGTACTTC.

The chain couples TRBV9 to TRBJ1-3; possibly TRBD1 for D (5 bases). The germline V gene has CDR1 SGDLS and CDR2 YYNGEE. This CDR3 region has 20 residues. V lost 0 bases and J 1 base, leaving 23 bases between the germline ends. The CDR3 reads CASSVDPPETGTESGNTIYF. The CDR3 DNA reads TGTGCCAGCAGCGTAGACCCCCCCGAAACCGGGACCGAGTCTGGAAACACCATATATTTT.

The chain has TRBV5-1 and TRBJ2-1, with 7 nucleotides matching TRBD2. Trimming took 0 bases from V and 10 from J; bases not matched to a gene: 13. The germline gives CDR1 SGHRS, CDR2 YFSETQ. The CDR3 has 16 amino acids. The CDR3 DNA is TGCGCCAGCAGCTTGGCGGCTAGCGGTGGTGGGATGGAGCAGTTCTTC. Translation: CASSLAASGGGMEQFF.

As DNA, the CDR3 is TGTGCCAGCAGCCAAGTCCGTTGGGACAGTAGCTACAATGAGCAGTTCTTC. This gives the protein CASSQVRWDSSYNEQFF. The chain joins TRBV14 to TRBJ2-1; 7 bases line up with TRBD1. Germline CDR1 SGHDN, CDR2 FVKESK. V gave up 1 base and J gave up 3 bases; unmatched junction bases: 9. The CDR3 spans 17 residues.

The rearrangement links TRBV7-9 to TRBJ1-1; D unclear. The length of the CDR3 is 16 residues. The V and J ends lost 6 bases and 4 bases respectively, with 21 bases between them. CDR1 and CDR2 (germline): SEHNR, FQNEAQ (reference sequence). CDR3 in DNA: TGTGCCAGCAGGGGATGGACGTTGGGAACGGCCACTGAAGCTTTCTTT. Amino acids: CASRGWTLGTATEAFF.

J is TRBJ2-7 and V is TRBV11-2, with 7 nucleotides matching TRBD1. The germline V gene has CDR1 SGHAT and CDR2 FQNNGV. This CDR3 has 15 residues. V shed 3 bases, J shed 1 base, and the junction held 6 bases outside the gene matches. The DNA for the CDR3 is TGTGCCAGCAGCTTCCGGCAGGGGGATTCCTACGAGCAGTACTTC. Translating gives CASSFRQGDSYEQYF.

The J gene is TRBJ1-5, the V gene TRBV29-1; D possibly corresponds to TRBD1 (5 bases). Looked up from germline, CDR1 is SQVTM and CDR2 is ANQGSEA. The CDR3 is 13 residues long. With 6 bases removed from V and 5 bases from J, the gap between germline ends came to 14 bases. CDR3 nucleotides: TGCAGCGTCAGGACAAGCTCCTATCAGCCCCAGCATTTT. This encodes CSVRTSSYQPQHF.

This chain joins TRBV29-1 and TRBJ2-1, with D possibly TRBD2 on 5 matching bases. Germline assignment: CDR1 SQVTM and CDR2 ANQGSEA. The CDR3 is made up of 15 amino acids. V shed 4 bases and J shed 5 bases, with 18 bases lying between them. This CDR3 reads CSVVGVPNNNNEQFF. The CDR3 DNA reads TGCAGCGTTGTGGGAGTCCCGAACAACAACAATGAGCAGTTCTTC.

As regards this clone: The sample has other DNA sequences that encode this CDR3 too. This sequence joins TRBV7-8 and TRBJ2-7, with D unresolved. Germline lookup yields CDR1 SGHVS and CDR2 FQNEAQ. The V gene lost 2 bases and the J gene lost 4 bases, with 3 bases spanning the gap. This CDR3 is built from 11 residues. The CDR3 loop reads CASSLTYEQYF. The CDR3 DNA reads as TGTGCCAGCAGCTTAACGTACGAGCAGTACTTC.

J is TRBJ2-5 and V is TRBV11-2, with a weak D call TRBD2 (5 bases). The CDR3 sequence is 13 residues long. V was shortened by 5 bases and J by 2 bases, with 9 bases between the two germline ends. The germline gives CDR1 SGHAT, CDR2 FQNNGV. The CDR3 reads CASSRKRQETQYF. The CDR3, as DNA: TGTGCCAGCAGCCGCAAGCGGCAAGAGACCCAGTACTTC. Supplemented by reference TRBV11-2 and TRBJ2-5, the full variable domain reads EAGVAQSPRYKIIEKRQSVAFWCNPISGHATLYWYQQILGQGPKLLIQFQNNGVVDDSQLPKDRFSAERLKGVDSTLKIQPAKLEDSAVYLCASSRKRQETQYFGPGTRLLVL.

The chain links TRBV4-1 to TRBJ2-7, with D perhaps matching TRBD2 (6 bases). The V end was cut by 1 base, the J end by 5 bases, with 12 bases between. The CDR3 has 14 residues. Germline V gene data show CDR1 as MGHRA and CDR2 as YSYEKL. The DNA for the CDR3 is TGCGCCAGCAGCCAAGCGGGGGAGGTGGACGAGCAGTACTTC. Amino acids: CASSQAGEVDEQYF.

This chain links TRBV11-2 with TRBJ2-3; a possible D gene is TRBD2 (5 bases). CDR1 is SGHAT and CDR2 is FQNNGV in the germline V gene. V was pared by 7 bases and J by 3 bases, with 11 bases between. The CDR3 has 13 residues. This CDR3 is CASTTLATDTQYF. CDR3 DNA: TGTGCCAGCACCACCCTAGCAACAGATACGCAGTATTTT.

The chain joins TRBV29-1 to TRBJ2-1, with 11 bases matching TRBD2. Germline CDR1 SQVTM, CDR2 ANQGSEA. V dropped 7 bases and J dropped 6; count of bases not matched to a gene: 8. The CDR3 extends over 14 amino acids. The CDR3 protein is CSARLAGTSNEQFF. Written as DNA, the CDR3 is TGCAGCGCTAGACTAGCGGGGACCAGCAATGAGCAGTTCTTC.